Listed here are 13 T cell receptor beta chains from one sample, sequenced in a study of cytomegalovirus exposure and HLA in healthy donors. Primers: 60 Vbeta forward and 13 Jbeta reverse. Profiled with immunoSEQ multiplex PCR; TCRdb holds only in-frame clones, not every one. The sample contains 130,000 to 150,000 clones, approximately 80% of which appear only once. The specimen sequenced was PBMCs. These TCRs come from a woman aged 45-59 years in good health and CMV-seronegative.

The chain carries TRBV7-9 and TRBJ1-3; 7 bases fit TRBD1. The CDR3 contains 12 residues. V lost 11 bases and J lost 2; bases outside the gene matches: 3. The germline gives CDR1 SEHNR, CDR2 FQNEAQ (reference sequence). The CDR3 region has the DNA TGTGCCTATGACAGGGCTGGAAACACCATATATTTT. This encodes CAYDRAGNTIYF.

The rearrangement uses TRBV10-3 and TRBJ2-4; D is ambiguous. The V end lost 2 bases, the J end lost 1 base, and 9 bases lay between the germline ends. Germline CDR1 and CDR2: ENHRY and SYGVKD. This CDR3 contains 15 residues. The CDR3 region is CAISEPGVAKNIQYF. The CDR3 DNA is TGTGCCATCAGTGAGCCTGGAGTGGCCAAAAACATTCAGTACTTC.

This chain joins TRBV10-3 and TRBJ1-5, with TRBD1 as a possible D gene (5 bases). Between the trimmed V and J ends, which lost 6 bases and 0 bases, there was a span of 9 bases. Germline V gives CDR1 ENHRY, CDR2 SYGVKD. CDR3 length: 14 amino acids. CDR3 bases: TGTGCCATCAGCGACAGTGTTAGCAATCAGCCCCAGCATTTT. As protein: CAISDSVSNQPQHF.

The V gene is TRBV7-6, the J gene TRBJ2-6; weak D call: TRBD1 (6 bases). Trimming removed 4 bases from V and 0 bases from J, with 10 bases in between. Looked up from germline, CDR1 is SGHVS and CDR2 is FNYEAQ. This CDR3 has 16 residues. Here the CDR3 reads CASSSAGASGANVLTF. The CDR3 nucleotides are TGTGCCAGCAGCTCGGCAGGGGCCTCTGGGGCCAACGTCCTGACTTTC.

The sample holds a few counts of this clone. The V gene is TRBV19, the J gene TRBJ1-4; no firm D call. Trimming shortened V by 3 bases and J by 0 bases, and 11 bases separated the two germline ends. Germline CDR1 and CDR2: LNHDA and SQIVND (reference sequence). This CDR3 contains 16 residues. This CDR3 is CASSIPGAATNEKLFF. The CDR3 DNA sequence: TGTGCCAGTAGTATCCCCGGAGCCGCAACTAATGAAAAACTGTTTTTT.

V gene TRBV18 combines with J gene TRBJ2-7; no reliable D call. The CDR3 contains 15 residues. The V gene lost 0 bases and the J gene lost 2 bases, with 11 bases spanning the gap. The germline gives CDR1 KGHSH, CDR2 LQKENI. CDR3 bases: TGTGCCAGCTCACCACCCGACCGCAGGACCTACGAGCAGTACTTC. Translated, it gives CASSPPDRRTYEQYF.

In DNA form, the CDR3 reads TGTGCCAGCAGCGTGAATAGCGGGCGACAAGAGACCCAGTACTTC. It yields the protein CASSVNSGRQETQYF. The V call is TRBV9, the J call TRBJ2-5, with 7 nucleotides matching TRBD2. Trimming cost V 2 bases and J 2 bases; bases outside gene matches: 6. The V gene's germline CDR1 is SGDLS and CDR2 YYNGEE. CDR3 length: 15 residues.

The chain combines TRBV11-1 with TRBJ2-2; 12 bases agree with TRBD2. The V gene's germline CDR1 is SGHAT and CDR2 FQDESV (reference sequence). The CDR3 is 17 amino acids. The V gene end was trimmed by 7 bases and the J gene end by 6 bases; junction bases not matched to a gene: 12. For the CDR3, the DNA is TGTGCCAGCACCCCTAAGATACTAGCGGGGGGCCCCGGGGAGCTGTTTTTT. Its protein is CASTPKILAGGPGELFF.

The chain carries TRBV4-3 and TRBJ2-2; possibly TRBD2 for D (5 bases). The length of the CDR3 is 14 residues. Germline-derived CDR1 and CDR2 are LGHNA and YSLEER. V lost 5 bases, J lost 7 bases, and 14 bases lay in between. CDR3 amino acids: CASSESLAVGELFF. The CDR3 DNA follows: TGCGCCAGCAGCGAAAGCCTAGCCGTCGGGGAGCTGTTTTTT.

CDR3 DNA: TGTGCCATCAGTGGAAGTATACCCGGGACAGGGGGCAATGGCTACACCTTC. This encodes CAISGSIPGTGGNGYTF. V gene TRBV10-3 combines with J gene TRBJ1-2, with 12 bases matching TRBD1. Germline V CDR1 and CDR2: ENHRY, SYGVKD. The CDR3 covers 17 residues. The V and J ends lost 4 bases and 6 bases, in that order; junction bases with no gene match: 12.

V is TRBV10-3 and J is TRBJ1-3; 10 bases line up with TRBD1. V gave up 2 bases and J gave up 5 bases; unmatched junction bases: 6. Germline lookup yields CDR1 ENHRY and CDR2 SYGVKD. The CDR3 extends over 16 amino acids. CDR3 in DNA: TGTGCCATCAGTGAGCTCCGGGACAGGGGTCGAAACACCATATATTTT. This gives the protein CAISELRDRGRNTIYF.

This clone was counted a single time. V usage is TRBV6-5 and J usage is TRBJ1-4; TRBD1 matches at 7 bases. Trimming cost V 6 bases and J 0 bases; bases outside gene matches: 4. Germline V gives CDR1 MNHEY, CDR2 SVGAGI. The CDR3 sequence is 15 residues long. CDR3 bases: TGTGCCAGCAGCCGGGACAGTGCAACTAATGAAAAACTGTTTTTT. Translated: CASSRDSATNEKLFF.

The rearrangement joins TRBV7-9 to TRBJ1-1, with D hard to call. V lost 6 bases to trimming and J lost 4 bases, with 12 bases between them. This CDR3 comprises 13 residues. Per germline, CDR1 SEHNR and CDR2 FQNEAQ (reference sequence). This CDR3 reads CASSREWATEAFF. As DNA, the CDR3 is TGTGCCAGCAGTCGAGAATGGGCCACTGAAGCTTTCTTT.